The 15 T cell receptor beta chains given below trace back to one sample, sequenced in a study of OX40 agonist ivuxolimab in advanced cancers. TCRdb's table, derived via immunoSEQ multiplex PCR, lists solely in-frame clones and lacks some. The table lists under 15,000 clones, over 80% of them singletons. The input for sequencing was CD4+ or CD8+ T cells sorted from blood, taken in a trial of the OX40 agonist ivuxolimab. These receptors were obtained from an adult with an advanced solid tumor such as melanoma, head and neck, liver or kidney cancer.

The chain combines TRBV11-2 with TRBJ2-2, with TRBD2 matching 9 bases. Germline lookup yields CDR1 SGHAT and CDR2 FQNNGV. Trimming removed 5 bases from V and 6 bases from J; junction bases left unmatched: 7. The CDR3 covers 15 residues. The chain's CDR3 is CASSRSGSQAGELFF. The CDR3 nucleotides are TGTGCCAGCAGCCGTAGCGGGAGCCAGGCCGGGGAGCTGTTTTTT. Complete variable domain (other parts from reference TRBV11-2 and TRBJ2-2): EAGVAQSPRYKIIEKRQSVAFWCNPISGHATLYWYQQILGQGPKLLIQFQNNGVVDDSQLPKDRFSAERLKGVDSTLKIQPAKLEDSAVYLCASSRSGSQAGELFFGEGSRLTVL.

V is TRBV6-7 and J is TRBJ2-2, with D possibly matching TRBD2 (7 bases). TRBV6-7 is recorded as an ORF, its role being uncertain. The CDR3 contains 16 residues. V lost 0 bases and J lost 4, with 12 bases in between. CDR3 amino acids: CASSYSGRGRTGELFF. In DNA, the CDR3 is TGTGCCAGCAGTTACTCTGGGCGGGGGCGCACCGGGGAGCTGTTTTTT.

This clone has just a few counts. This sequence joins TRBV7-9 and TRBJ2-1, with a weak D call TRBD1 (6 bases). The CDR3 contains 15 residues. Germline CDR1 reads SEHNR; CDR2 reads FQNEAQ (reference sequence). V lost 5 bases, J lost 4 bases, and 15 bases lay in between. In DNA, the CDR3 is TGTGCCAGCAGCCATCCCGACAGGCCTTACAATGAGCAGTTCTTC. It encodes CASSHPDRPYNEQFF.

The rearrangement joins TRBV5-1 to TRBJ1-1; no clear D gene. This CDR3 region has 13 residues. V was pared by 2 bases and J by 5 bases, with 10 bases between. The germline V gene has CDR1 SGHRS and CDR2 YFSETQ. The CDR3 DNA sequence: TGCGCCAGCAGCTTCGGGGTCGGAACTGAAGCTTTCTTT. This sequence encodes CASSFGVGTEAFF.

The chain recombines TRBV2 with TRBJ2-1, with D hard to call. The V end was cut by 0 bases, the J end by 7 bases, with 13 bases between. The germline gives CDR1 SNHLY, CDR2 FYNNEI. The CDR3 length is 15 residues. As DNA, the CDR3 is TGTGCCAGCAGTGAAGCGCTTACCCCGGCAAATGAGCAGTTCTTC. Amino acids: CASSEALTPANEQFF. Using reference TRBV2 and TRBJ2-1 for the parts outside the CDR3, the full variable domain is EPEVTQTPSHQVTQMGQEVILRCVPISNHLYFYWYRQILGQKVEFLVSFYNNEISEKSEIFDDQFSVERPDGSNFTLKIRSTKLEDSAMYFCASSEALTPANEQFFGPGTRLTVL.

The CDR3 spells CASKAPGQGAPGYEQYF. The CDR3 nucleotides read TGTGCCAGCAAAGCACCGGGACAGGGGGCGCCGGGCTACGAGCAGTACTTC. The chain combines TRBV2 with TRBJ2-7; TRBD1 agrees at 12 bases. V was clipped by 7 bases and J by 3 bases; unmatched bases: 13. CDR3 size: 17 residues. From germline, CDR1 is SNHLY and CDR2 FYNNEI.

J is TRBJ1-2 and V is TRBV4-3; no clear D gene. Germline CDR1 and CDR2: LGHNA and YSLEER. Trimming stripped 1 base from V and 4 bases from J, with 4 bases between. This CDR3 spans 12 amino acids. The CDR3 DNA sequence: TGCGCCAGCAGCCAAGGGACCTATGGCTACACCTTC. It yields the protein CASSQGTYGYTF.

This clone has only a few counts. This rearrangement joins TRBV19 to TRBJ1-1; tentative D call: TRBD1 (6 bases). Germline-derived CDR1 and CDR2 are LNHDA and SQIVND (reference sequence). V was shortened by 8 bases and J by 1 base, with 11 bases between the two germline ends. The CDR3 loop spans 13 amino acids. The DNA for the CDR3 is TGTGCCAGTTGGGACATTGGGAACACTGAAGCTTTCTTT. Translating gives CASWDIGNTEAFF.

The CDR3 bases are TGTGCCAGCAGTGTGGGCAGAGACCCCACCGGGGAGCTGTTTTTT. Encoded protein: CASSVGRDPTGELFF. This chain connects TRBV28 to TRBJ2-2, with no clear D. This CDR3 is 15 amino acids long. Germline values: CDR1 MDHEN, CDR2 SYDVKM. Trimming left V 5 bases short and J 4 bases short, with 14 bases between.

This chain joins TRBV4-3 and TRBJ1-1; D is undetermined. V lost 0 bases and J 3 bases, leaving 8 bases between the germline ends. The CDR3 is 14 amino acids. In germline, CDR1 is LGHNA, CDR2 YSLEER. CDR3 in DNA: TGCGCCAGCAGCCAAGATGGGTGGGACACTGAAGCTTTCTTT. As protein: CASSQDGWDTEAFF.

Sample share makes this clone medium-sized. This chain joins TRBV7-2 and TRBJ2-3; 9 nucleotides match TRBD1. Germline lookup yields CDR1 SGHTA and CDR2 FQGNSA. Losses at the gene ends were 5 bases for V and 0 bases for J; bases not matched to a gene: 15. CDR3 length: 19 residues. CDR3 protein: CASSPDRGNAVRSTDTQYF. The CDR3 DNA is TGTGCCAGCAGCCCGGACAGGGGAAATGCCGTACGGAGCACAGATACGCAGTATTTT. The full variable domain, its missing parts supplied by reference TRBV7-2 and TRBJ2-3, is GAGVSQSPSNKVTEKGKDVELRCDPISGHTALYWYRQSLGQGLEFLIYFQGNSAPDKSGLPSDRFSAERTGGSVSTLTIQRTQQEDSAVYLCASSPDRGNAVRSTDTQYFGPGTRLTVL.

The chain joins TRBV9 to TRBJ1-1; TRBD1 matches 12 bases. The trim removed 2 bases at V and 3 bases at J, leaving 8 bases unmatched. The CDR3 runs 17 residues. Germline V gives CDR1 SGDLS, CDR2 YYNGEE. CDR3 loop: CASSVTPGQGADTEAFF. The CDR3 DNA is TGTGCCAGCAGCGTGACTCCGGGACAGGGGGCCGACACTGAAGCTTTCTTT.

The chain has TRBV25-1 and TRBJ2-1; D is perhaps TRBD2 (5 bases). The V end was cut by 2 bases, the J end by 5 bases, with 7 bases between. The CDR3 consists of 13 residues. In germline, CDR1 is MGHDK, CDR2 SYGVNS. The DNA of the CDR3 is TGTGCCAGCAGTGAACCCGGGGACAATGAGCAGTTCTTC. Translation: CASSEPGDNEQFF.

This clone has just a few counts. This chain connects TRBV9 to TRBJ2-2, with D tentatively TRBD2 (5 bases). The V gene's germline CDR1 is SGDLS and CDR2 YYNGEE. This CDR3 has 16 residues. The V and J ends lost 2 bases and 0 bases respectively, with 11 bases between them. Here the CDR3 DNA reads TGTGCCAGCAGCGTGAGGGTGGACGCGAACACCGGGGAGCTGTTTTTT. It translates to CASSVRVDANTGELFF.

The genes are TRBV10-2 and TRBJ1-2; D gene unclear. Germline V gene sequence: CDR1 WSHSY, CDR2 SAAADI. This CDR3 comprises 14 residues. Between the trimmed V and J ends, which lost 7 bases and 5 bases, there was a span of 17 bases. CDR3 in DNA: TGCGCCAGCACCCCTACCGAGGGTGCTTATGGCTACACCTTC. Its protein product is CASTPTEGAYGYTF.